These 30 T cell receptor beta chains originate from one sample sequenced in a study of blood T cell repertoires in COVID-19. This table comes from immunoSEQ multiplex PCR, and its TCRdb copy is limited to in-frame clones, with some not included. The sample consists of 270,000 or so clones, 70% to 85% of them appearing once. Sequencing input: peripheral blood. These receptor sequences come from a human donor with COVID-19, enrolled during active disease. The donor label of this sample is uncertain.

V is TRBV5-8 and J is TRBJ1-1; the D gene is possibly TRBD1 (6 bases). CDR1 is SGHTS, CDR2 YDEGEE, per germline. The CDR3 length is 15 residues. The V gene lost 4 bases and the J gene lost 1 base, with 14 bases spanning the gap. In DNA, the CDR3 is TGTGCCAGCAGCGGGGGCCACCGGCCGAACACTGAAGCTTTCTTT. It encodes CASSGGHRPNTEAFF.

The V gene is TRBV7-3, the J gene TRBJ1-4; D is unclear. This CDR3 is built from 14 residues. The V and J ends lost 5 bases and 8 bases respectively, with 15 bases between them. In germline, CDR1 is SGHTA, CDR2 FQGTGA. CDR3 sequence (DNA): TGTGCCAGCAGCCCTCAAGGGTCGGGAGAAAAACTGTTTTTT. Its protein product is CASSPQGSGEKLFF.

CDR3 DNA: TGTGCCAGCAGCCAGGATACAGGTGCCTCCTACGAGCAGTACTTC. Translating it yields CASSQDTGASYEQYF. The rearrangement joins TRBV3-1 (or the pseudogene TRBV3-2) to TRBJ2-7; a weak D match, TRBD1 (5 bases). This CDR3 spans 15 amino acids. Deletions cut 3 bases from V and 0 bases from J, with 12 bases between. Germline loops: CDR1 LGHDT, CDR2 YNNKEL (reference sequence).

The rearrangement joins TRBV27 to TRBJ2-2; 8 bases match TRBD2. CDR1 is MNHEY, CDR2 SMNVEV, per germline (reference sequence). The CDR3 consists of 15 residues. V lost 7 bases to trimming and J lost 0 bases; unmatched junction nucleotides: 4. The CDR3 protein is CASNQAGANTGELFF. CDR3 coding DNA: TGTGCCAGCAACCAAGCGGGGGCGAACACCGGGGAGCTGTTTTTT.

This clone has only one observation. The gene calls are TRBV6-2 or TRBV6-3 and TRBJ2-7; 13 positions agree with TRBD2. V lost 4 bases and J lost 0; bases outside the gene matches: 9. This CDR3 has 18 residues. Germline loops: CDR1 MNHEY, CDR2 SVGEGT. CDR3 sequence reads: CASSSGTSGALSSYEQYF. The DNA for the CDR3 is TGTGCCAGCAGTTCCGGGACTAGCGGGGCCCTGAGCTCCTACGAGCAGTACTTC.

The chain is built from TRBV19 and TRBJ2-1, with D maybe TRBD2 (5 bases). The V end was cut by 4 bases, the J end by 1 base, with 17 bases between. Germline CDR1 is LNHDA and CDR2 is SQIVND (reference sequence). This CDR3 is built from 17 residues. The CDR3 protein is CASSSPLRTGSYNEQFF. CDR3 coding DNA: TGTGCCAGTAGTAGCCCCCTTCGAACGGGATCCTACAATGAGCAGTTCTTC. Full variable domain (missing parts from reference TRBV19 and TRBJ2-1): DGGITQSPKYLFRKEGQNVTLSCEQNLNHDAMYWYRQDPGQGLRLIYYSQIVNDFQKGDIAEGYSVSREKKESFPLTVTSAQKNPTAFYLCASSSPLRTGSYNEQFFGPGTRLTVL.

The chain has TRBV28 and TRBJ1-1; D is unresolved. V lost 6 bases and J 1 base, leaving 12 bases between the germline ends. The CDR3 runs to 14 residues. The germline V gene has CDR1 MDHEN and CDR2 SYDVKM. In DNA, the CDR3 is TGTGCCAGCAGCCTCGCGTCAGGGAACACTGAAGCTTTCTTT. It encodes CASSLASGNTEAFF.

The J gene is TRBJ2-1, the V gene TRBV5-1; D may be TRBD2 (6 bases). The CDR3 totals 16 residues. Germline assignment: CDR1 SGHRS and CDR2 YFSETQ. Trimming took off 1 base at V and 5 bases at J, with 16 bases between the two ends. The CDR3 protein is CASSLTTGGTDNEQFF. The CDR3 coding sequence is TGCGCCAGCAGCTTGACGACCGGGGGAACCGACAATGAGCAGTTCTTC.

The chain uses TRBV9 and TRBJ2-5, with D perhaps matching TRBD1 (5 bases). Looked up from germline, CDR1 is SGDLS and CDR2 is YYNGEE. Between the trimmed V and J ends, which lost 2 bases and 2 bases, there was a span of 16 bases. The CDR3 has 16 residues. CDR3 region: CASSVDPQGYQETQYF. The CDR3 bases are TGTGCCAGCAGCGTTGATCCCCAGGGCTATCAAGAGACCCAGTACTTC.

V is TRBV2 and J is TRBJ2-1; D remains unclear. V was shortened by 6 bases and J by 4 bases, with 16 bases between the two germline ends. Germline V gene sequence: CDR1 SNHLY, CDR2 FYNNEI. The CDR3 consists of 15 residues. This CDR3 reads CASSSALGAYNEQFF. CDR3 DNA sequence: TGTGCCAGCAGCTCCGCCCTCGGAGCGTACAATGAGCAGTTCTTC.

The V gene is TRBV30, the J gene TRBJ2-4; D may be TRBD2 (5 bases). The CDR3 contains 16 residues. Germline V lookup: CDR1 GTSNPN, CDR2 SVGIG (reference sequence). V was shortened by 2 bases and J by 0 bases, with 14 bases between the two germline ends. The CDR3 bases are TGTGCCTGGAGTCAAACTACTAGATCAGCCAAAAACATTCAGTACTTC. This translates into CAWSQTTRSAKNIQYF.

The sample holds a few counts of this clone. This chain joins TRBV21-1 and TRBJ2-5; no DNA check was done on the table's D call, TRBD2. TRBV21-1 is tagged as a pseudogene. There are 13 residues in the CDR3. CDR3 amino acids: CASTCKEQETQYF. The CDR3 DNA sequence: TGTGCCAGCACGTGCAAGGAGCAAGAGACCCAGTACTTC.

This clone was recorded a few times. This rearrangement joins TRBV6-5 to TRBJ2-3; 10 bases agree with TRBD2. The CDR3 sequence is 15 residues long. CDR1 is MNHEY and CDR2 is SVGAGI in the germline V gene. The J segment lost 1 base and the V segment lost 6 bases, leaving 4 bases of the junction unmatched. The CDR3 DNA reads TGTGCCAGCAGCAGCGGGAGGGGGCGCACAGATACGCAGTATTTT. It specifies CASSSGRGRTDTQYF.

J is TRBJ2-7 and V is TRBV9, with TRBD1 matching over 7 bases. V trimming: 0 bases; J trimming: 2 bases; junction bases outside the gene matches: 8. Germline assignment: CDR1 SGDLS and CDR2 YYNGEE. CDR3 length: 16 amino acids. The CDR3, as DNA: TGTGCCAGCAGCGTAGACGAGGGGGCCCATACCTACGAGCAGTACTTC. Protein product: CASSVDEGAHTYEQYF.

This chain uses TRBV6-5 with TRBJ2-5; 7 nucleotides line up with TRBD1. CDR1 MNHEY and CDR2 SVGAGI come from the germline V gene. Unmatched junction bases numbered 2, after V lost 2 bases and J lost 2 bases. CDR3 size: 14 residues. The CDR3 DNA follows: TGTGCCAGCAGTTACCTGACAGGGCAAGAGACCCAGTACTTC. Translating it yields CASSYLTGQETQYF.

This clone was seen more than once but under ten times. The rearrangement uses TRBV19 and TRBJ2-3; D uncertain. The V and J ends lost 3 bases and 3 bases respectively, with 7 bases between them. The germline V gene encodes CDR1 LNHDA and CDR2 SQIVND (reference sequence). The CDR3 totals 13 residues. Written as DNA, the CDR3 is TGTGCCAGTAGTATTGTAGCTACAGATACGCAGTATTTT. This codes for CASSIVATDTQYF. The variable domain in full, with the rest retrieved from reference TRBV19 and TRBJ2-3, is DGGITQSPKYLFRKEGQNVTLSCEQNLNHDAMYWYRQDPGQGLRLIYYSQIVNDFQKGDIAEGYSVSREKKESFPLTVTSAQKNPTAFYLCASSIVATDTQYFGPGTRLTVL.

The J gene is TRBJ1-2, the V gene TRBV28; 8 positions agree with TRBD1. CDR1 MDHEN and CDR2 SYDVKM come from the germline V gene. There are 18 residues in the CDR3. Losses at the gene ends were 2 bases for V and 0 bases for J; bases not matched to a gene: 11. The CDR3 here is CASSLPSRLQGANYGYTF. The DNA for the CDR3 is TGTGCCAGCAGTTTACCCAGCCGACTACAGGGGGCTAACTATGGCTACACCTTC.

This clone is a singleton in its sample. J is TRBJ1-2 and V is TRBV29-1; D not resolved. Germline V gene sequence: CDR1 SQVTM, CDR2 ANQGSEA. Trimming removed 3 bases at V and 2 bases at J, with 13 bases between. CDR3 length equals 14 residues. The CDR3 sequence is CSVEEPSLNYGYTF. The DNA for the CDR3 is TGCAGCGTTGAGGAGCCGTCCTTGAACTATGGCTACACCTTC.

The rearrangement links TRBV19 to TRBJ1-6, with D tentatively TRBD1 (5 bases). Trimming stripped 3 bases from V and 3 bases from J, with 9 bases between. In germline, CDR1 is LNHDA, CDR2 SQIVND (reference sequence). The CDR3 contains 15 residues. The CDR3 nucleotides are TGTGCCAGTAGTATCCAGGGCGTCTATAATTCACCCCTCCACTTT. It translates to CASSIQGVYNSPLHF.

This clone was picked up one time. This rearrangement joins TRBV7-9 to TRBJ2-1; TRBD2 agrees at 13 bases. CDR1 is SEHNR, CDR2 FQNEAQ, per germline (reference sequence). The CDR3 covers 16 residues. After removal of 5 bases from V and 11 bases from J, the junction contained 12 bases not matched to a gene. DNA for the CDR3: TGTGCCAGCAGCCAGCAAACTAGCGGGAGGGCTTCTCAGCAGTTCTTC. Its protein is CASSQQTSGRASQQFF.

For this clone: Other DNA sequences within the sample encode an identical CDR3. The chain employs TRBV12-3 or TRBV12-4 and TRBJ1-1, with a weak D call TRBD1 (5 bases). The V end was cut by 0 bases, the J end by 8 bases, with 10 bases between. The CDR3 length is 13 residues. The CDR3 sequence: CASSLARGSEAFF. The CDR3 DNA sequence: TGTGCCAGCAGTTTAGCGCGGGGCAGCGAAGCTTTCTTT.

The V and J genes are TRBV10-3 and TRBJ2-7, with 7 bases lining up with TRBD1. With V trimmed by 5 bases and J by 7 bases, 11 bases remained unmatched. CDR1 and CDR2 (germline): ENHRY, SYGVKD. There are 14 residues in the CDR3. CDR3 sequence (DNA): TGTGCCATCAGTCCCGGGACAGCCTCTATAGAGCAGTACTTC. Its translation is CAISPGTASIEQYF.

V is TRBV12-3 or TRBV12-4 and J is TRBJ1-1; no clear D gene. This CDR3 has 13 residues. Trimming left V 6 bases short and J 3 bases short, with 11 bases between. CDR3 amino acids: CASRPRRDTEAFF. CDR3 nucleotide sequence: TGTGCCAGCAGACCCCGCCGGGACACTGAAGCTTTCTTT.

The V gene is TRBV7-9, the J gene TRBJ2-7; maybe TRBD1 (6 bases). The germline V and J ends were trimmed by 7 bases and 0 bases, with 19 bases remaining between them. This CDR3 contains 16 residues. Germline V CDR1 and CDR2: SEHNR, FQNEAQ (reference sequence). The CDR3 loop is CASTVSYGQYSYEQYF. CDR3 DNA: TGTGCCAGCACTGTATCGTATGGACAGTACTCCTACGAGCAGTACTTC.

This chain connects TRBV28 to TRBJ2-5, with D tentatively TRBD2 (6 bases). CDR1 MDHEN and CDR2 SYDVKM come from the germline V gene. The CDR3 has 15 residues. V dropped 4 bases and J dropped 1 base, with 13 bases sitting between them. The CDR3 DNA reads as TGTGCCAGCAGTTCTGGACTAACCGTCCAAGAGACCCAGTACTTC. Encoded protein: CASSSGLTVQETQYF. The variable domain in full, completed from reference TRBV28 and TRBJ2-5, reads DVKVTQSSRYLVKRTGEKVFLECVQDMDHENMFWYRQDPGLGLRLIYFSYDVKMKEKGDIPEGYSVSREKKERFSLILESASTNQTSMYLCASSSGLTVQETQYFGPGTRLLVL.

This clone was observed at least ten times. The same CDR3 arises from other DNA sequences in this sample as well. V gene TRBV9 combines with J gene TRBJ1-3; 8 nucleotides agree with TRBD1. Trimming at V came to 3 bases and at J to 0 bases, leaving 5 bases not matched to a gene. Germline CDR1 is SGDLS and CDR2 is YYNGEE. The CDR3 contains 16 residues. The CDR3 reads CASSAGQGFSGNTIYF. The CDR3 coding sequence is TGTGCCAGCAGCGCCGGACAGGGTTTCTCTGGAAACACCATATATTTT.

The rearrangement uses TRBV19 and TRBJ1-1; D remains ambiguous. This CDR3 has 13 residues. V lost 4 bases and J 7 bases, leaving 13 bases between the germline ends. CDR1 LNHDA and CDR2 SQIVND come from the germline V gene (reference sequence). The CDR3 DNA is TGTGCCAGTAGTACGTCTGTAATTCTTGAAGCTTTCTTT. It codes for CASSTSVILEAFF.

The rearrangement links TRBV7-2 to TRBJ1-4, with D possibly being TRBD1 (5 bases). Trimming removed 5 bases from V and 7 bases from J, with 14 bases in between. The CDR3 runs to 14 residues. Germline V gene sequence: CDR1 SGHTA, CDR2 FQGNSA. In DNA form, the CDR3 reads TGTGCCAGCAGCGGTAGGGGATCGATTGAAAAACTGTTTTTT. Its translation: CASSGRGSIEKLFF. The full variable domain, its missing parts supplied by reference TRBV7-2 and TRBJ1-4, is GAGVSQSPSNKVTEKGKDVELRCDPISGHTALYWYRQSLGQGLEFLIYFQGNSAPDKSGLPSDRFSAERTGGSVSTLTIQRTQQEDSAVYLCASSGRGSIEKLFFGSGTQLSVL.

The chain joins TRBV28 to TRBJ1-4; D might be TRBD1 (5 bases). CDR3 size: 11 residues. V gave up 5 bases and J gave up 11 bases, with 9 bases separating them. CDR1 is MDHEN, CDR2 SYDVKM, per germline. CDR3 nucleotide sequence: TGTGCCAGCAGTCTGGGGGGGAAACTGTTTTTT. This sequence encodes CASSLGGKLFF.

The chain is built from TRBV7-3 and TRBJ1-3; D unresolved. Germline V gene lookup returns CDR1 SGHTA and CDR2 FQGTGA. CDR3 size: 18 residues. V was trimmed by 1 base and J by 0 bases, leaving 16 bases between them. CDR3 sequence (DNA): TGTGCCAGCAGCTTAAAGAGGGTAGGGCCACACTCTGGAAACACCATATATTTT. This sequence encodes CASSLKRVGPHSGNTIYF. Based on the CDR3 plus reference TRBV7-3 and TRBJ1-3, the full variable domain is GAGVSQTPSNKVTEKGKYVELRCDPISGHTALYWYRQSLGQGPEFLIYFQGTGAADDSGLPNDRFFAVRPEGSVSTLKIQRTERGDSAVYLCASSLKRVGPHSGNTIYFGEGSWLTVV.